This entry lists 27 T cell receptor beta chains sequenced from one sample in a study of blood T cell repertoires in COVID-19. Data came from immunoSEQ multiplex PCR; TCRdb stores just in-frame clones and leaves some out. This table has approximately 300,000 clones, about 92% appearing once. Sequencing input: PBMCs or T cells enriched from blood (not recorded which). Source of these receptors: a man in his 60s who had recovered from COVID-19.

This chain joins TRBV7-9 and TRBJ1-2; a possible D gene is TRBD1 (5 bases). The length of the CDR3 is 14 residues. Trimming pared 0 bases from V and 9 bases from J, leaving 14 bases between. Germline V gives CDR1 SEHNR, CDR2 FQNEAQ (reference sequence). The CDR3 region is CASSLATGGESYTF. Here the CDR3 DNA reads TGTGCCAGCAGCTTAGCTACCGGGGGGGAAAGCTACACCTTC.

The chain joins TRBV10-2 to TRBJ2-1, with TRBD2 identical over 9 bases. V was clipped by 2 bases and J by 7 bases; unmatched bases: 9. The CDR3 loop spans 16 amino acids. Germline loops: CDR1 WSHSY, CDR2 SAAADI. In DNA, the CDR3 is TGCGCCAGCAGTGAGACTGTGGCGGGGGGGCCAAATGAGCAGTTCTTC. Amino acid sequence: CASSETVAGGPNEQFF.

The chain recombines TRBV4-3 with TRBJ1-4, with a possible D match to TRBD1 (5 bases). The V end lost 4 bases, the J end lost 8 bases, and 14 bases lay between the germline ends. Germline V gene lookup returns CDR1 LGHNA and CDR2 YSLEER. The length of the CDR3 is 14 residues. CDR3 loop: CASSRGRAEEKLFF. In nucleotides, the CDR3 is TGCGCCAGCAGCCGGGGCAGGGCGGAGGAAAAACTGTTTTTT.

The CDR3 protein is CASSQDLAVNIQYF. CDR3 coding DNA: TGTGCCAGCAGCCAAGATTTGGCCGTAAACATTCAGTACTTC. The chain employs TRBV14 and TRBJ2-4; no definite D call. Germline lookup yields CDR1 SGHDN and CDR2 FVKESK. Trimming took off 0 bases at V and 6 bases at J, with 9 bases between the two ends. The CDR3 is 14 amino acids.

This clone was seen only once. The gene calls are TRBV27 and TRBJ1-1; 8 bases map to TRBD1. The germline V gene has CDR1 MNHEY and CDR2 SMNVEV (reference sequence). The V and J ends lost 6 bases and 4 bases, in that order; junction bases with no gene match: 16. The CDR3 totals 17 residues. This CDR3 is CASRPTGDDWLRTEAFF. Written as DNA, the CDR3 is TGTGCCAGCAGACCGACAGGGGACGATTGGCTACGCACTGAAGCTTTCTTT.

The genes are TRBV18 and TRBJ2-5; 10 positions match TRBD2. This CDR3 comprises 16 residues. V lost 1 base and J lost 4; bases outside the gene matches: 6. Germline loops: CDR1 KGHSH, CDR2 LQKENI. The CDR3 sequence is CASSPRSGRAVETQYF. The CDR3 coding sequence is TGTGCCAGCTCACCACGCAGCGGGAGGGCCGTAGAGACCCAGTACTTC.

The rearrangement uses TRBV5-4 and TRBJ1-3; D is unclear. CDR1 is SGHNT and CDR2 is YYREEE in the germline V gene (reference sequence). CDR3 length: 15 residues. Deletions cut 0 bases from V and 6 bases from J, with 13 bases between. CDR3 in DNA: TGTGCCAGCAGCTTGGCCGGAGGTATTACAAACACCATATATTTT. This encodes CASSLAGGITNTIYF.

The chain links TRBV19 to TRBJ1-5, with a weak D call TRBD1 (6 bases). V was clipped by 9 bases and J by 5 bases, with 17 bases between them. Germline CDR1 is LNHDA and CDR2 is SQIVND (reference sequence). The CDR3 totals 14 residues. CDR3 amino acids: CASSQDSSYQPQHF. As DNA, the CDR3 is TGTGCCAGCAGCCAGGACAGCAGCTATCAGCCCCAGCATTTT.

The chain couples TRBV9 to TRBJ1-4, with D unclear. CDR1 and CDR2 from the germline V gene are SGDLS and YYNGEE. The CDR3 consists of 15 residues. The ends were cut back, 0 bases at V and 5 bases at J, with 11 bases in the middle. CDR3 in DNA: TGTGCCAGCAGCGTAGGTCCCGGTGAGAATGAAAAACTGTTTTTT. Translating gives CASSVGPGENEKLFF.

The chain joins TRBV7-6 to TRBJ2-5, with 7 positions matching TRBD1. Per germline, CDR1 SGHVS and CDR2 FNYEAQ. This CDR3 comprises 19 residues. V shed 2 bases, J shed 0 bases, and the junction held 15 bases outside the gene matches. CDR3 region: CASSLRLWGPGGHQETQYF. The DNA for the CDR3 is TGTGCCAGCAGCTTAAGATTGTGGGGGCCAGGGGGACACCAAGAGACCCAGTACTTC.

The rearrangement uses TRBV5-1 and TRBJ1-2, with TRBD1 matching over 9 bases. The trim removed 4 bases at V and 5 bases at J, leaving 9 bases unmatched. This CDR3 region has 15 residues. The germline V gene has CDR1 SGHRS and CDR2 YFSETQ. Here the CDR3 DNA reads TGCGCCAGCAGCCCACGGCCCGGGACAGGGTATGGCTACACCTTC. Translating it yields CASSPRPGTGYGYTF.

V usage is TRBV4-2 and J usage is TRBJ1-6, with 8 bases that match TRBD1. V was clipped by 2 bases and J by 10 bases; unmatched bases: 7. Germline V lookup: CDR1 LGHNA, CDR2 YNFKEQ. This CDR3 is built from 15 residues. CDR3 amino acids: CASSQPDRVGSPLHF. CDR3 nucleotides: TGTGCCAGCAGCCAACCGGACAGGGTGGGGTCACCCCTCCACTTT.

The chain employs TRBV4-3 and TRBJ1-6; 11 bases are a match to TRBD1. This CDR3 is 16 amino acids long. With V trimmed by 5 bases and J by 6 bases, 6 bases remained unmatched. Germline CDR1 reads LGHNA; CDR2 reads YSLEER. CDR3 coding DNA: TGCGCCAGCAGCTACGGGACAGGGGGAATTAATTCACCCCTCCACTTT. This translates into CASSYGTGGINSPLHF.

This chain connects TRBV2 to TRBJ2-2; D gene uncertain. Trimming took off 1 base at V and 3 bases at J, with 9 bases between the two ends. The CDR3 extends over 15 amino acids. The germline CDR1 and CDR2 sequences are SNHLY and FYNNEI. CDR3 in amino acids: CASSEVRSDTGELFF. DNA of the CDR3: TGTGCCAGCAGTGAAGTCAGGTCGGACACCGGGGAGCTGTTTTTT.

The rearrangement links TRBV3-1 (or the pseudogene TRBV3-2) to TRBJ2-4; weak D call: TRBD2 (5 bases). Germline V gives CDR1 LGHDT, CDR2 YNNKEL (reference sequence). V was cut by 4 bases and J by 5 bases, with 15 bases left in between. This CDR3 has 15 residues. Written as DNA, the CDR3 is TGTGCCAGCAGCCGCTTACCGGGGAAGGAAAACATTCAGTACTTC. It yields the protein CASSRLPGKENIQYF.

The genes are TRBV5-1 and TRBJ1-1; D perhaps matches TRBD1 (6 bases). This CDR3 spans 15 amino acids. Germline CDR1 and CDR2: SGHRS and YFSETQ. Trimming took off 4 bases at V and 0 bases at J, with 13 bases between the two ends. The CDR3 nucleotides are TGCGCCAGCAGCCTGACAGGTGGACTGAACACTGAAGCTTTCTTT. Its protein is CASSLTGGLNTEAFF.

The chain is built from TRBV11-3 and TRBJ1-2; 8 positions match TRBD1. Germline V lookup: CDR1 SGHNT, CDR2 YENEEA. The CDR3 consists of 18 residues. The V and J ends lost 5 bases and 6 bases, in that order; junction bases with no gene match: 20. This CDR3 is CASSTLGRTGPALNGYTF. As DNA, the CDR3 is TGTGCCAGCAGCACCTTAGGCAGGACAGGGCCCGCGTTGAATGGCTACACCTTC.

The J gene is TRBJ1-5, the V gene TRBV5-1, with 7 bases matching TRBD1. The ends lost 4 bases at V and 0 bases at J; junction bases unmatched: 10. The CDR3 consists of 17 residues. Germline V gene lookup returns CDR1 SGHRS and CDR2 YFSETQ. The CDR3 DNA is TGCGCCAGCAGCCTCCGACAGGGAAGGAATAGCAATCAGCCCCAGCATTTT. Its translation is CASSLRQGRNSNQPQHF. Looking up the rest from reference TRBV5-1 and TRBJ1-5 gives the full variable domain: KAGVTQTPRYLIKTRGQQVTLSCSPISGHRSVSWYQQTPGQGLQFLFEYFSETQRNKGNFPGRFSGRQFSNSRSEMNVSTLELGDSALYLCASSLRQGRNSNQPQHFGDGTRLSIL.

The chain's CDR3 is CASTKQGTGKTQYF. In DNA form, the CDR3 reads TGTGCCAGCACCAAACAGGGAACGGGAAAGACCCAGTACTTC. The chain recombines TRBV5-6 with TRBJ2-5, with a weak D call TRBD1 (6 bases). Germline CDR1 is SGHDT and CDR2 is YYEEEE. There are 14 residues in the CDR3. Trimming stripped 6 bases from V and 6 bases from J, with 18 bases between. The full variable domain, completed using reference TRBV5-6 and TRBJ2-5, is DAGVTQSPTHLIKTRGQQVTLRCSPKSGHDTVSWYQQALGQGPQFIFQYYEEEERQRGNFPDRFSGHQFPNYSSELNVNALLLGDSALYLCASTKQGTGKTQYFGPGTRLLVL.

This clone was seen a few times. The chain joins TRBV7-9 to TRBJ1-2; D is possibly TRBD1 (5 bases). Trimming pared 1 base from V and 7 bases from J, leaving 22 bases between. Germline lookup yields CDR1 SEHNR and CDR2 FQNEAQ (reference sequence). The CDR3 is made up of 17 amino acids. CDR3 region: CASSLEGILGSSTGYTF. DNA of the CDR3: TGTGCCAGCAGCTTAGAGGGGATCCTTGGTTCATCGACTGGCTACACCTTC.

The table lists this clone with a few counts. The chain has TRBV4-2 and TRBJ2-7; the match to TRBD1 covers 9 bases. Losses at the gene ends were 3 bases for V and 3 bases for J; bases not matched to a gene: 6. The CDR3 contains 15 residues. The germline gives CDR1 LGHNA, CDR2 YNFKEQ. The CDR3 nucleotides read TGTGCCAGCAGCCAGTACCGGGACAGGGTCTACGAGCAGTACTTC. The encoded protein is CASSQYRDRVYEQYF.

The chain employs TRBV7-9 and TRBJ2-7, with 8 bases lining up with TRBD1. V shed 1 base, J shed 4 bases, and the junction held 9 bases outside the gene matches. This CDR3 is built from 16 residues. Germline V gene sequence: CDR1 SEHNR, CDR2 FQNEAQ (reference sequence). In DNA, the CDR3 is TGTGCCAGCAGCTTAGTTCAGGGCAGGGGGCTGTACGAGCAGTACTTC. It codes for CASSLVQGRGLYEQYF.

V gene TRBV12-3 or TRBV12-4 combines with J gene TRBJ2-7; D is perhaps TRBD1 (6 bases). There are 13 residues in the CDR3. The V end was cut by 5 bases, the J end by 2 bases, with 10 bases between. This CDR3 is CASSTGQTYEQYF. In DNA form, the CDR3 reads TGTGCCAGCAGTACCGGACAGACCTACGAGCAGTACTTC.

The chain has TRBV30 and TRBJ1-2; possible D gene TRBD1, 6 bases. V was shortened by 5 bases and J by 4 bases, with 20 bases between the two germline ends. Germline lookup yields CDR1 GTSNPN and CDR2 SVGIG (reference sequence). The CDR3 is 15 amino acids. This CDR3 reads CAWGNVLDRTYGYTF. The CDR3 DNA is TGTGCCTGGGGCAACGTCTTGGACAGAACCTATGGCTACACCTTC.

V is TRBV28 and J is TRBJ1-5; 8 bases map to TRBD1. With 10 bases clipped from V and 6 bases from J, the junction kept 5 bases outside the gene matches. Germline-derived CDR1 and CDR2 are MDHEN and SYDVKM. The CDR3 is 12 residues long. The CDR3 spells CAIADRAQPQHF. The CDR3 nucleotides read TGTGCCATCGCGGACAGGGCTCAGCCCCAGCATTTT. The full variable domain, its missing parts supplied by reference TRBV28 and TRBJ1-5, is DVKVTQSSRYLVKRTGEKVFLECVQDMDHENMFWYRQDPGLGLRLIYFSYDVKMKEKGDIPEGYSVSREKKERFSLILESASTNQTSMYLCAIADRAQPQHFGDGTRLSIL.

This chain uses TRBV11-2 with TRBJ1-2; 8 nucleotides line up with TRBD1. The CDR3 contains 13 residues. The germline CDR1 and CDR2 sequences are SGHAT and FQNNGV. J was trimmed by 4 bases and V by 5 bases; bases with no gene match: 3. The CDR3 DNA is TGTGCCAGCAGCCTCGGACAGGGCTATGGCTACACCTTC. Its translation is CASSLGQGYGYTF.

This chain connects TRBV24-1 to TRBJ2-1; 8 bases fit TRBD2. With V trimmed by 6 bases and J by 1 base, 7 bases remained unmatched. CDR1 and CDR2 (germline): KGHDR, SFDVKD. The CDR3 has 16 residues. DNA for the CDR3: TGTGCCACCAGTTCCAGCGGGAGCGGTTCCTACAATGAGCAGTTCTTC. This encodes CATSSSGSGSYNEQFF.